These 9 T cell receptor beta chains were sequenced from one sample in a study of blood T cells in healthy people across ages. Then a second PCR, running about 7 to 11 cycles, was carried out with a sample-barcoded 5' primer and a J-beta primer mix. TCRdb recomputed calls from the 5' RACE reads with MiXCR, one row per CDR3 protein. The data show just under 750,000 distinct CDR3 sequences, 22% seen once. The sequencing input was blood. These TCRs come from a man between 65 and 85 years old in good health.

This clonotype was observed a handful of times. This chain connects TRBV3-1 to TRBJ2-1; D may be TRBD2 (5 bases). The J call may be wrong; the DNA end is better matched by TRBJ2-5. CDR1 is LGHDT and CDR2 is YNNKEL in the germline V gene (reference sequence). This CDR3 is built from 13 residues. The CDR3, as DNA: TGTGCCAGCAGCCAGCTAGCTATGGAGACCCAGTACTTC. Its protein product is CASSQLAMETQYF.

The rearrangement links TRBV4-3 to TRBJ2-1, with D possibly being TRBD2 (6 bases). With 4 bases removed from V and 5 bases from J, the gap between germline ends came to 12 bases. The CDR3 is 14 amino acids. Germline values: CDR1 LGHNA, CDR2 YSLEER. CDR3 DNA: TGCGCCAGCAGCCTCCAGGAGGGTGACAATGAGCAGTTCTTC. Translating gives CASSLQEGDNEQFF.

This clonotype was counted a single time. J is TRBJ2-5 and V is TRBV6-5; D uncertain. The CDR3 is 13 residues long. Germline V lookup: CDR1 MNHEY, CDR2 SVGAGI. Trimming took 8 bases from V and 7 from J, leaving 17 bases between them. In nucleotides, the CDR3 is TGTGCCAGCGTGGCAGGACCGAAAGGGACCCAGTACTTC. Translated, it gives CASVAGPKGTQYF.

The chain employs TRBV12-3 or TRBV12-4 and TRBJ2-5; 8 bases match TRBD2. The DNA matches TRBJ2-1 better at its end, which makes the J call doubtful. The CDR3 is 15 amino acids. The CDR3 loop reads CASQPSGSVDNEQFF. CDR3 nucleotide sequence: TGTGCCAGCCAACCCAGCGGGAGCGTCGACAATGAGCAGTTCTTC.

The CDR3 region has the DNA TGTGCCAGCAGTGAAGAAGGAGGGAGAGCCAAAAACATTCAGTACTTC. This codes for CASSEEGGRAKNIQYF. The rearrangement joins TRBV2 to TRBJ2-4; TRBD2 might be the D (6 bases). Trimming pared 1 base from V and 0 bases from J, leaving 10 bases between. The V gene's germline CDR1 is SNHLY and CDR2 FYNNEI. The CDR3 sequence is 16 residues long.

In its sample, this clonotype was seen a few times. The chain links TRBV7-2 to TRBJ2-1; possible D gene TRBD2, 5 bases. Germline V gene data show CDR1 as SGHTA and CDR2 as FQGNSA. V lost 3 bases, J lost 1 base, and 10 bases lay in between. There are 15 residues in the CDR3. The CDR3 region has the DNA TGTGCCAGCAGCTTGCAGGACTCGTCCTACAATGAGCAGTTCTTC. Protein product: CASSLQDSSYNEQFF. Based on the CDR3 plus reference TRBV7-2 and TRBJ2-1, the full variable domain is GAGVSQSPSNKVTEKGKDVELRCDPISGHTALYWYRQSLGQGLEFLIYFQGNSAPDKSGLPSDRFSAERTGGSVSTLTIQRTQQEDSAVYLCASSLQDSSYNEQFFGPGTRLTVL.

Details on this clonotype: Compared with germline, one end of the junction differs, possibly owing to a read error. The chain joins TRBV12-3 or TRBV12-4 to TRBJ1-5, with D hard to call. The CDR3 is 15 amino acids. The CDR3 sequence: CASSFDPYSNQLQHF. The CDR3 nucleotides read TGTGCCAGCAGTTTCGACCCCTATAGCAATCAGCTCCAGCATTTT.

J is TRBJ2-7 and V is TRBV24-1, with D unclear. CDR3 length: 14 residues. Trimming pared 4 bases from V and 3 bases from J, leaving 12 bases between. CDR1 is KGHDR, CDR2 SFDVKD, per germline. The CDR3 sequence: CATSDRSKIYEQYF. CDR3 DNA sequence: TGTGCCACCAGTGACCGTAGCAAAATCTACGAGCAGTACTTC.

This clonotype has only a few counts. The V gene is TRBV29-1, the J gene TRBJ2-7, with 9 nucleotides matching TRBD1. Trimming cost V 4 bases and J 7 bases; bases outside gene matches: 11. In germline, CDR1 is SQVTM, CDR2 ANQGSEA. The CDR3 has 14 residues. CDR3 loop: CSVGGGQGFGEQYF. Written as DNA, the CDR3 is TGCAGCGTTGGAGGGGGACAGGGTTTTGGGGAGCAGTACTTC.